This is a list of T cell receptor beta chains from one sample in a study of OX40 agonist ivuxolimab in advanced cancers. Only in-frame clones appear in the TCRdb table, and some are missing; sequencing was by immunoSEQ multiplex PCR. Of 72,000 or so clones listed, more than 75% are singletons. Sequencing was performed on CD4+ or CD8+ T cells sorted from blood, taken in a trial of the OX40 agonist ivuxolimab. These receptors were obtained from an adult with an advanced solid tumor such as melanoma, head and neck, liver or kidney cancer. CDR3s include the opening cysteine and the closing phenylalanine or tryptophan. Each record gives: D gene, V gene, J gene, CDR3 protein, CDR3 DNA. D genes are given only for firm matches.

>TRBD1|TRBV4-3|TRBJ1-4
CASSQGTGVEKLFF
TGCGCCAGCAGCCAAGGGACAGGGGTGGAAAAACTGTTTTTT
>TRBD2|TRBV7-9|TRBJ2-3
CASSPISGSADTQYF
TGTGCCAGCAGCCCGATTAGCGGGAGTGCAGATACGCAGTATTTT
>NA|TRBV18|TRBJ1-5
CASSEGSNQPQHF
TGTGCCAGCTCCGAGGGGAGCAATCAGCCCCAGCATTTT
>TRBD2|TRBV10-1|TRBJ2-7
CASSDPLPGLAGDEQYF
TGCGCCAGCAGTGACCCCCTTCCGGGACTAGCGGGAGACGAGCAGTACTTC
>TRBD1|TRBV6-5|TRBJ1-1
CASRPSQGASEAFF
TGTGCCAGCAGACCTAGTCAGGGGGCATCTGAAGCTTTCTTT
>NA|TRBV18|TRBJ2-7
CASSPPGGAPYYEQYF
TGTGCCAGCTCACCACCCGGGGGCGCACCCTACTACGAGCAGTACTTC
>TRBD2|TRBV10-3|TRBJ2-3
CAIWGGLSTDTQYF
TGTGCCATCTGGGGGGGACTAAGCACAGATACGCAGTATTTT
>TRBD2|TRBV28|TRBJ2-5
CASRQISGKGRETQYF
TGTGCCAGCAGACAAATTAGCGGGAAAGGTCGAGAGACCCAGTACTTC
>NA|TRBV6-6|TRBJ1-1
CASSGQLNTEAFF
TGTGCCAGCAGTGGACAGCTGAACACTGAAGCTTTCTTT
>NA|TRBV28|TRBJ1-1
CASSLLNRMNTEAFF
TGTGCCAGCAGTTTATTGAACAGGATGAACACTGAAGCTTTCTTT
>TRBD2|TRBV19|TRBJ2-1
CASSNGLAGYNEQFF
TGTGCCAGTAGTAACGGACTAGCGGGATACAATGAGCAGTTCTTC
>TRBD1|TRBV27|TRBJ2-1
CASSLTRQGANEQFF
TGTGCCAGCAGTCTAACAAGACAGGGGGCTAATGAGCAGTTCTTC
>NA|TRBV19|TRBJ2-4
CASSMGGRYGAKNIQYF
TGTGCCAGTAGTATGGGAGGCAGGTATGGAGCCAAAAACATTCAGTACTTC
>NA|TRBV5-1|TRBJ1-5
CASSPSKTSGTNSNQPQHF
TGCGCCAGCAGCCCCTCAAAAACTTCAGGGACCAATAGCAATCAGCCCCAGCATTTT
>TRBD1|TRBV7-8|TRBJ1-1
CASGGLGQARTEAFF
TGTGCCAGCGGGGGACTGGGACAGGCGCGCACTGAAGCTTTCTTT
>NA|TRBV9|TRBJ1-1
CASNPFREGTEAFF
TGTGCCAGCAACCCTTTCAGGGAAGGCACTGAAGCTTTCTTT
>NA|TRBV9|TRBJ2-3
CASSASPSRTDTQYF
TGTGCCAGCAGCGCCAGCCCGTCGCGCACAGATACGCAGTATTTT